The 24 T cell receptor beta chains below all came from one sample that was sequenced in a study of blood T cell repertoires in COVID-19. Clones were read by immunoSEQ multiplex PCR, and TCRdb kept only the in-frame ones, dropping some. This sample has some 350,000 clones; approximately 91% occur once, and the top ten carry 6% to 8%. What was sequenced was peripheral blood. Every receptor here comes from a woman between 65 and 79 years old with COVID-19, enrolled during active disease.

The chain couples TRBV6-5 to TRBJ2-7; TRBD2 matches 7 bases. J was trimmed by 4 bases and V by 3 bases; bases with no gene match: 6. Germline V lookup: CDR1 MNHEY, CDR2 SVGAGI. CDR3 size: 14 residues. The CDR3 bases are TGTGCCAGCAGTTATGGGGGGGGTGGATACGAGCAGTACTTC. Its translation is CASSYGGGGYEQYF.

The chain links TRBV9 to TRBJ1-2, with 7 bases matching TRBD1. The CDR3 consists of 15 residues. With 0 bases clipped from V and 7 bases from J, the junction kept 9 bases outside the gene matches. CDR1 is SGDLS, CDR2 YYNGEE, per germline. CDR3 bases: TGTGCCAGCAGCGTAGGAGCACAGGGGTCTTTTGGCTACACCTTC. This sequence encodes CASSVGAQGSFGYTF. The full variable domain, its missing parts supplied by reference TRBV9 and TRBJ1-2, is DSGVTQTPKHLITATGQRVTLRCSPRSGDLSVYWYQQSLDQGLQFLIQYYNGEERAKGNILERFSAQQFPDLHSELNLSSLELGDSALYFCASSVGAQGSFGYTFGSGTRLTVV.

This clone was seen just once. The chain carries TRBV19 and TRBJ2-7, with 7 nucleotides matching TRBD1. V was clipped by 4 bases and J by 5 bases; unmatched bases: 8. Germline CDR1 LNHDA, CDR2 SQIVND (reference sequence). The CDR3 totals 14 residues. The CDR3 spells CASSTKTGPNEQYF. The CDR3 nucleotides are TGTGCCAGTAGTACCAAGACAGGGCCGAACGAGCAGTACTTC. The variable domain in full, with the rest retrieved from reference TRBV19 and TRBJ2-7, is DGGITQSPKYLFRKEGQNVTLSCEQNLNHDAMYWYRQDPGQGLRLIYYSQIVNDFQKGDIAEGYSVSREKKESFPLTVTSAQKNPTAFYLCASSTKTGPNEQYFGPGTRLTVT.

V gene TRBV21-1 combines with J gene TRBJ1-3; TRBD1, as called in the table, went unchecked against the DNA. TRBV21-1 is recorded as a pseudogene. CDR3 length: 19 amino acids. The CDR3 DNA is TGTGCCAGCAGCAAAGCGCTGGGGACAGATGGTTGCTGTGGAAACACCATATATTTT. As protein: CASSKALGTDGCCGNTIYF.

The V call is TRBV27, the J call TRBJ1-1; D gene ambiguous. Germline values: CDR1 MNHEY, CDR2 SMNVEV (reference sequence). The CDR3 covers 13 residues. V was shortened by 8 bases and J by 0 bases, with 10 bases between the two germline ends. The CDR3 protein is CASGAGLNTEAFF. CDR3 nucleotide sequence: TGTGCCAGCGGTGCAGGTTTGAACACTGAAGCTTTCTTT.

The chain has TRBV24-1 and TRBJ1-2; 8 bases agree with TRBD1. This CDR3 is 15 amino acids long. With 4 bases clipped from V and 7 bases from J, the junction kept 10 bases outside the gene matches. Germline V gives CDR1 KGHDR, CDR2 SFDVKD. CDR3 DNA: TGTGCCACCAGTGACCCCGGGACAGGAGGTAGTGGCTACACCTTC. Its translation: CATSDPGTGGSGYTF.

The chain joins TRBV5-1 to TRBJ2-7; 10 bases align to TRBD1. CDR1 and CDR2 (germline): SGHRS, YFSETQ. This CDR3 has 15 residues. V shed 2 bases, J shed 2 bases, and the junction held 4 bases outside the gene matches. Here the CDR3 reads CASSLGGQGAYEQYF. In DNA, the CDR3 is TGCGCCAGCAGCTTAGGAGGACAGGGGGCCTACGAGCAGTACTTC.

CDR3 in DNA: TGCGCCAGCAGCCAAACAGGAGATGAGACCCAGTACTTC. Amino acid sequence: CASSQTGDETQYF. The chain combines TRBV4-1 with TRBJ2-5, with D perhaps TRBD1 (5 bases). Germline V gene sequence: CDR1 MGHRA, CDR2 YSYEKL. This CDR3 spans 13 amino acids. The V end was cut by 2 bases, the J end by 5 bases, with 9 bases between.

The DNA for the CDR3 is TGTGCCAGCAGTCCACCGGGACTAGCAAGGGAGACCCAGTACTTC. Residues: CASSPPGLARETQYF. This rearrangement joins TRBV6-5 to TRBJ2-5, with TRBD2 identical over 9 bases. CDR3 length: 15 amino acids. The V and J ends lost 5 bases and 5 bases, in that order; junction bases with no gene match: 9. Per germline, CDR1 MNHEY and CDR2 SVGAGI.

The rearrangement joins TRBV9 to TRBJ2-5, with 7 bases that match TRBD2. Per the germline V gene, CDR1 is SGDLS and CDR2 is YYNGEE. The CDR3 loop spans 14 amino acids. Trimming took 6 bases from V and 5 from J; bases not matched to a gene: 10. CDR3 nucleotides: TGTGCCAGCAATACCCTAGCGGACTCCGAGACCCAGTACTTC. Its translation: CASNTLADSETQYF.

This clone was detected a few times. The V gene is TRBV4-1, the J gene TRBJ1-3; D remains ambiguous. Trimming shortened V by 3 bases and J by 0 bases, and 6 bases separated the two germline ends. Germline-derived CDR1 and CDR2 are MGHRA and YSYEKL. The CDR3 consists of 14 residues. CDR3 nucleotide sequence: TGCGCCAGCAGCCAGGGAGTCTCTGGAAACACCATATATTTT. This translates into CASSQGVSGNTIYF.

The V gene is TRBV6-5, the J gene TRBJ1-4; no firm D call. CDR1 MNHEY and CDR2 SVGAGI come from the germline V gene. There are 13 residues in the CDR3. Trimming took 2 bases from V and 8 from J, leaving 9 bases between them. Here the CDR3 DNA reads TGTGCCAGCAGTTACGGCAGAGGAGAAAAACTGTTTTTT. Amino acids: CASSYGRGEKLFF.

The chain links TRBV9 to TRBJ1-1; 7 bases match TRBD1. Trimming removed 1 base from V and 6 bases from J; junction bases left unmatched: 9. The CDR3 consists of 15 residues. The germline V gene has CDR1 SGDLS and CDR2 YYNGEE. CDR3 sequence: CASSVQGTARAEAFF. The CDR3 coding sequence is TGTGCCAGCAGCGTACAGGGGACAGCGAGAGCTGAAGCTTTCTTT.

Notes on this clone: Other DNA sequences of this sample code for an identical CDR3. The chain links TRBV6-1 to TRBJ1-1; D is undetermined. Germline V lookup: CDR1 MNHNS, CDR2 SASEGT. The germline V and J ends were trimmed by 2 bases and 1 base, with 5 bases remaining between them. The CDR3 has 13 residues. CDR3 coding DNA: TGTGCCAGCAGTGAACTAAGGAACACTGAAGCTTTCTTT. This encodes CASSELRNTEAFF.

The V call is TRBV14, the J call TRBJ1-5, with a weak D call TRBD1 (6 bases). V lost 2 bases to trimming and J lost 3 bases, with 14 bases between them. Germline assignment: CDR1 SGHDN and CDR2 FVKESK. This CDR3 has 16 residues. CDR3 protein: CASSQIPDRPNQPQHF. The CDR3 bases are TGTGCCAGCAGCCAAATCCCCGACAGGCCCAATCAGCCCCAGCATTTT.

V is TRBV9 and J is TRBJ1-6; TRBD1 matches at 9 bases. This CDR3 comprises 15 residues. CDR1 and CDR2 (germline): SGDLS, YYNGEE. V shed 3 bases and J 8 bases; nucleotides not matched to a gene: 6. The DNA for the CDR3 is TGTGCCAGCAGCGGGGGTAGGACAGGGGATTCACCCCTCCACTTT. It encodes CASSGGRTGDSPLHF. The full variable domain, completed using reference TRBV9 and TRBJ1-6, is DSGVTQTPKHLITATGQRVTLRCSPRSGDLSVYWYQQSLDQGLQFLIQYYNGEERAKGNILERFSAQQFPDLHSELNLSSLELGDSALYFCASSGGRTGDSPLHFGNGTRLTVT.

The chain carries TRBV3-1 (or the pseudogene TRBV3-2) and TRBJ2-2; TRBD1 aligns across 8 bases. The germline gives CDR1 LGHDT, CDR2 YNNKEL (reference sequence). This CDR3 comprises 17 residues. The ends lost 0 bases at V and 3 bases at J; junction bases unmatched: 6. CDR3 sequence: CASSQEVTGVYTGELFF. The CDR3 DNA reads as TGTGCCAGCAGCCAAGAGGTGACAGGGGTTTACACCGGGGAGCTGTTTTTT.

The sample holds one count of this clone. CDR3 residues: CASSPTGTFTYYGYTF. The CDR3 DNA reads as TGTGCCAGCTCACCAACAGGCACCTTCACTTACTATGGCTACACCTTC. The rearrangement joins TRBV18 to TRBJ1-2, with D maybe TRBD1 (5 bases). Trimming removed 2 bases at V and 3 bases at J, with 16 bases between. Germline lookup yields CDR1 KGHSH and CDR2 LQKENI. This CDR3 has 16 residues.

V usage is TRBV5-1 and J usage is TRBJ2-3; TRBD2 aligns across 7 bases. There are 14 residues in the CDR3. Losses at the gene ends were 4 bases for V and 3 bases for J; bases not matched to a gene: 5. In germline, CDR1 is SGHRS, CDR2 YFSETQ. DNA for the CDR3: TGCGCCAGCAGCACCCAGGGACTAACAGATACGCAGTATTTT. This sequence encodes CASSTQGLTDTQYF.

The gene calls are TRBV7-9 and TRBJ1-5, with 9 bases that match TRBD1. The CDR3 is made up of 16 amino acids. V lost 1 base, J lost 7 bases, and 8 bases stayed unmatched. Germline CDR1 reads SEHNR; CDR2 reads FQNEAQ (reference sequence). CDR3 amino acids: CASSLVEGQGGQPQHF. CDR3 bases: TGTGCCAGCAGCTTAGTGGAGGGACAGGGCGGGCAGCCCCAGCATTTT.

The V call is TRBV5-1, the J call TRBJ1-3; D ambiguous. CDR3 size: 11 residues. The germline V gene has CDR1 SGHRS and CDR2 YFSETQ. The V end was cut by 6 bases, the J end by 2 bases, with 3 bases between. CDR3 amino acids: CASTAGNTIYF. The CDR3 coding sequence is TGCGCCAGCACGGCTGGAAACACCATATATTTT.

V gene TRBV11-2 combines with J gene TRBJ1-1; weak D call: TRBD1 (6 bases). V was pared by 10 bases and J by 7 bases, with 16 bases between. The CDR3 has 12 amino acids. Germline V gene lookup returns CDR1 SGHAT and CDR2 FQNNGV. CDR3: CATRPGQLEAFF. The CDR3 DNA reads as TGTGCCACCAGGCCGGGACAACTTGAAGCTTTCTTT.

This rearrangement joins TRBV12-3 or TRBV12-4 to TRBJ1-6; no clear D gene. The CDR3 is 13 amino acids. V was cut by 5 bases and J by 8 bases, with 10 bases left in between. The CDR3 DNA reads as TGTGCCAGCAGTCGGGATAGCGATTCACCCCTCCACTTT. This encodes CASSRDSDSPLHF.

This clone has just one count. The CDR3 loop reads CATSDLPSGYNEQFF. CDR3 nucleotides: TGTGCCACCAGTGATTTGCCCTCGGGGTACAATGAGCAGTTCTTC. The chain employs TRBV24-1 and TRBJ2-1, with D possibly TRBD2 on 5 matching bases. The V end was cut by 0 bases, the J end by 4 bases, with 9 bases between. Germline V gene lookup returns CDR1 KGHDR and CDR2 SFDVKD. This CDR3 region has 15 residues.